This T cell receptor beta chain was profiled in a study of neoadjuvant anti-PD-1 for oral cavity cancer (dated by TCRdb to the early 2020s). About the investigation overall: Before undergoing curative-intent surgical resection, most patients got three to four biweekly nivolumab doses at 3 mg/kg. For patients who did not progress, a fourth nivolumab dose was given around day 43, followed by definitive surgical resection on days 50-56. Under RECIST 1.1, patients with complete response, partial response or stable disease were classed as responders, and patients with progression were classed as non-responders. The parent correlative cohort had about eleven patients and a response rate of roughly 34%. What the authors observed across the whole study: After neoadjuvant nivolumab, significantly higher T cell clonality (Gini index) was found within PBMCs in non-responders than in responders. Only a few patients per response group were included in the TCR analyses, and the authors called for validation in larger cohorts. Higher pretreatment blood Treg/Th17 ratios correlated with higher pretreatment blood TCRbeta clonality and lower post-treatment tumor TCRbeta clonality.

The sample's time point label, in plain terms: after neoadjuvant nivolumab, at surgical resection. The patients had newly diagnosed stage II-IVA oral cavity squamous cell carcinoma and had not received any prior systemic or radiation treatment. Everyone in the cohort had locally advanced, HPV-negative oral cavity squamous cell carcinoma. Peripheral blood mononuclear cells were analyzed directly and were not maintained or expanded in culture. The samples were drawn from a longitudinal correlative study tied to a single-arm phase II trial testing neoadjuvant nivolumab in oral cavity squamous cell carcinoma. Subject-matched pre- and post-treatment PBMCs and tumors from three responders and three non-responders were subjected to genomic DNA-based TCRbeta sequencing. Peripheral blood mononuclear cells were drawn once before nivolumab treatment and a second time after treatment, when surgery took place. The Maxwell RSC DNA from Cells kit was used to isolate genomic DNA from PBMCs.

Worth noting for this clone: Its binding antigen is unknown. It has no much larger one-base neighbor in the sample; base qualities were not kept.

For deep sequencing of PBMC libraries, mostly 450 to 600 ng of input genomic DNA was used, and six replicates were run per sample. Following the manufacturer's instructions, the team built TCRbeta libraries using the immunoSEQ hsTCRbeta kit. The finished libraries were brought together in one pool at roughly 2.7 nM, which was then read using an Illumina NovaSeq 6000 S4 flow cell. Processing in the source paper ran as follows. The immunoSEQ Analyzer handled quality control and preprocessing of the raw data. The analysis was restricted to productive rearrangements, with each unique CDR3 amino acid sequence defining a clonotype. Repertoire clonality was estimated as the Gini-Simpson index, computed with the R package tcR. Student's t test was used to compare Gini indices, while Pearson correlation assessed associations with tumor size change. Imported from immuneACCESS, the table was reduced by TCRdb to in-frame sequences with V and J called. These copies leave out some clones; in studies compared against another copy, an unresolved V gene accounts for under half, and the cause of the remainder is not known. The V and J calls and clone size were taken over from that table, and D and trimming were inferred from the DNA. The table for this sample lists nearly 10,000 clones; approximately 57% of them were counted only once. Of the sample, roughly 4.2% falls within the top ten clones.

Sequencing was performed on PBMCs, taken after nivolumab (anti-PD-1) treatment. The TCR originated in a person between 40 and 79 years old with oral cavity squamous cell carcinoma.

The sequenced DNA: TGTGCCAGCAGTAGGGACAGGGATGAGACCCAGTACTTC. It is translated as CASSRDRDETQYF. This chain is built from TRBV6-1 and TRBJ2-5, with TRBD1 matching 9 junction bases. Ends trimmed: V by 5 bases, J by 5 bases; bases unmatched to a gene: 3. Reading the germline V gene gives CDR1 MNHNS and CDR2 SASEGT. There are 13 amino acids in the CDR3, from cysteine to phenylalanine inclusive. Of the read, only the CDR3 DNA is kept; its 39 bases are in frame from base 1.